Below, 5 T cell receptor beta chains from the same sample are listed, as sequenced in a study of shared clonotypes between healthy human individuals. Some clones are missing from TCRdb's copy, which holds only in-frame ones; the method was immunoSEQ multiplex PCR. Of about 2.4 million clones in the sample, 80% to 95% are singletons; the top ten hold 0.35% to 0.45%. The sequenced material came from naive CD4+ T cells from PBMCs. As for subset: CD45RA+ positively selected. The receptors here all came from a man in his late teens or twenties in good health. Some clones in this sample may be carry-over from other donors' samples.

The chain employs TRBV7-3 and TRBJ2-7, with TRBD1 identical over 7 bases. The CDR3 length is 16 residues. Per germline, CDR1 SGHTA and CDR2 FQGTGA. V lost 2 bases, J lost 0 bases, and 7 bases stayed unmatched. CDR3 nucleotides: TGTGCCAGCAGCTTATCCGGGACAGTGCCCTCCTACGAGCAGTACTTC. This translates into CASSLSGTVPSYEQYF.

The chain recombines TRBV2 with TRBJ2-6; D uncertain. There are 15 residues in the CDR3. Trimming took off 5 bases at V and 1 base at J, with 9 bases between the two ends. Germline CDR1 is SNHLY and CDR2 is FYNNEI. CDR3 DNA sequence: TGTGCCAGCAGTCCGCACCCGTCTGGGGCCAACGTCCTGACTTTC. Translation: CASSPHPSGANVLTF.

As for this clone: One junction end disagrees with the germline gene, perhaps due to a read error. This sequence joins TRBV28 and TRBJ1-4; no clear D. The germline gives CDR1 MDHEN, CDR2 SYDVKM. This CDR3 comprises 13 residues. CDR3 amino acids: CASSLFRTETLFF. CDR3 coding DNA: TGTGCCAGCAGTTTATTTAGAACAGAAACACTGTTTTTT.

Of note for this clone: The same CDR3 is also encoded by other DNA sequences in this sample. V and J are TRBV6-5 and TRBJ2-3, with a weak D call TRBD1 (6 bases). CDR1 is MNHEY, CDR2 SVGAGI, per germline. V was pared by 6 bases and J by 3 bases, with 10 bases between. CDR3 length equals 13 residues. The CDR3: CASRPRGTDTQYF. The CDR3 DNA is TGTGCCAGCAGACCCAGGGGAACAGATACGCAGTATTTT.

The J gene is TRBJ2-7, the V gene TRBV28, with 9 bases that match TRBD1. The CDR3 totals 12 residues. From germline, CDR1 is MDHEN and CDR2 SYDVKM. The CDR3 sequence: CAYSGTGSEQYF. In DNA, the CDR3 is TGTGCTTACAGCGGGACAGGGTCCGAGCAGTACTTC.